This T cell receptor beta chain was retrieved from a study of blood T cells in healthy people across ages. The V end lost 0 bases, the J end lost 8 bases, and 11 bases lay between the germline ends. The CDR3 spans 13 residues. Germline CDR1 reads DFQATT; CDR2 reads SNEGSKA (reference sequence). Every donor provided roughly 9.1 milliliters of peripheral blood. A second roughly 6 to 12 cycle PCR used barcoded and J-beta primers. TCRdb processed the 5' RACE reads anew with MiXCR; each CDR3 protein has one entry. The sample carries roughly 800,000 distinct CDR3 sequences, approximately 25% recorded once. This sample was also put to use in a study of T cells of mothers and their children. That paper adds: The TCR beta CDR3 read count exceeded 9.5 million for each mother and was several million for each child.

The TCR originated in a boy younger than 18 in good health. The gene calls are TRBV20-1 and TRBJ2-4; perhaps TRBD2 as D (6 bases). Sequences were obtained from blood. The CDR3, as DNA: TGCAGTGCTAGAGATACGTTAGCGGACATTCAGTACTTC. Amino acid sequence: CSARDTLADIQYF.